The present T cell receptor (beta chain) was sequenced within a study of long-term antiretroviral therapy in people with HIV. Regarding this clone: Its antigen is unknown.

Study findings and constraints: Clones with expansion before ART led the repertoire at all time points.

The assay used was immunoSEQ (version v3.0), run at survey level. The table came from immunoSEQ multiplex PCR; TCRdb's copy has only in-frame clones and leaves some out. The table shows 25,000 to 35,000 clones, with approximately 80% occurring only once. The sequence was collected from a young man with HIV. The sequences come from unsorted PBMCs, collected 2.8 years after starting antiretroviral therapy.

The CDR3 region has the DNA TGCGCCAGCAGCTTGGTTTTGGGGCATGGCTACACCTTC. This encodes CASSLVLGHGYTF. The gene calls are TRBV5-1 and TRBJ1-2; D may be TRBD1 (5 bases). The CDR3 totals 13 residues. V gave up 0 bases and J gave up 6 bases, with 9 bases separating them. Germline CDR1 and CDR2: SGHRS and YFSETQ.